This T cell receptor beta chain was observed in a study of blood T cell repertoires in COVID-19. Study background: Some COVID-19 samples were acute and others convalescent; all came from the United States, Italy and Spain. Sample material is recorded as cDNA or gDNA derived from T cells, B-cell-depleted T cells, or PBMCs.

The sample holds one count of this clone. Trimming shortened V by 0 bases and J by 2 bases, and 10 bases separated the two germline ends. Germline lookup yields CDR1 SGDLS and CDR2 YYNGEE. CDR3 size: 15 residues. Authors' processing steps: Counts of nucleated cells, estimated from reference gene primer amplification, were obtained. Only in-frame clones appear in the TCRdb table, and some are missing; sequencing was by immunoSEQ multiplex PCR. V and J calls and clone size follow that table, whereas D and trimming were derived from the DNA. Of 100,000 to 120,000 clones detected, about three quarters appear once; the ten largest clones hold around 1.9%.

This chain joins TRBV9 and TRBJ2-3; tentatively, D is TRBD1 (5 bases). The sequence derives from a woman between 40 and 50 years old with acute or convalescent COVID-19. The sequenced sample was peripheral blood. The CDR3: CASSVGNRPTDTQYF. In nucleotides, the CDR3 is TGTGCCAGCAGCGTAGGGAACAGGCCCACAGATACGCAGTATTTT.